A selection of T cell receptor beta chains follows, all from one sample in a study of immune evolution from preneoplasia to lung adenocarcinoma. Sequencing was performed with immunoSEQ multiplex PCR; in TCRdb, only in-frame clones are kept and a portion is missing. The sample has about 14,000 clones, roughly 87% seen once; the top ten hold 2.5% to 3.5%. The sequenced material came from FFPE lung adenocarcinoma in situ tissue. The receptors derive from an older donor with lung adenocarcinoma. Each CDR3 is given with its conserved first and last residue. D genes are given only for firm matches. Clone sizes are given selectively: once, few, many, or a class where the clone is expanded.

D: -
size: -
J: TRBJ2-6
V: TRBV5-6
CDR3: CASMYEPIGVGANVLTF
DNA: TGTGCCAGCATGTATGAACCGATCGGTGTTGGGGCCAACGTCCTGACTTTC

D: -
size: -
J: TRBJ2-3
V: TRBV6-4
CDR3: CASSTGASTDTQYF
DNA: TGTGCCAGCAGTACGGGAGCTAGCACAGATACGCAGTATTTT

D: -
size: -
J: TRBJ2-1
V: TRBV7-9
CDR3: CASSRGDEQFF
DNA: TGTGCCAGCAGCAGAGGGGACGAGCAGTTCTTC

D: TRBD2
size: -
J: TRBJ2-7
V: TRBV6-5
CDR3: CASSPTSGRAYEQYF
DNA: TGTGCCAGCAGCCCTACTAGCGGGAGGGCCTACGAGCAGTACTTC

D: -
size: -
J: TRBJ1-2
V: TRBV4-1
CDR3: CASSHGQTIYGYTF
DNA: TGCGCCAGCAGCCACGGCCAAACAATCTATGGCTACACCTTC

D: TRBD1
size: -
J: TRBJ1-1
V: TRBV11-3
CDR3: CASSLDQGGEAFF
DNA: TGTGCCAGCAGCTTAGATCAGGGGGGAGAAGCTTTCTTT

D: TRBD1
size: -
J: TRBJ1-6
V: TRBV5-6
CDR3: CASSLDRVSPLHF
DNA: TGTGCCAGCAGCCTGGACAGGGTTTCACCCCTCCACTTT

D: -
size: -
J: TRBJ2-5
V: TRBV7-9
CDR3: CASSRTVETQYF
DNA: TGTGCCAGCAGCCGGACGGTGGAGACCCAGTACTTC

D: -
size: -
J: TRBJ2-7
V: TRBV7-9
CDR3: CASSSQTLGSSYEQYF
DNA: TGTGCCAGCAGCTCTCAGACCCTGGGGAGCTCCTACGAGCAGTACTTC

D: -
size: -
J: TRBJ2-1
V: TRBV7-8
CDR3: CASSLTVGAYNEQFF
DNA: TGTGCCAGCAGCTTGACGGTGGGGGCATACAATGAGCAGTTCTTC

D: -
size: -
J: TRBJ1-1
V: TRBV2
CDR3: CASSLTVNTEAFF
DNA: TGTGCCAGCAGCCTGACAGTGAACACTGAAGCTTTCTTT

D: -
size: -
J: TRBJ2-3
V: TRBV5-8
CDR3: CASSAGWADTQYF
DNA: TGTGCCAGCAGCGCTGGGTGGGCAGATACGCAGTATTTT

D: TRBD1
size: -
J: TRBJ1-1
V: TRBV6-1
CDR3: CASSEGQTNTEAFF
DNA: TGTGCCAGCAGTGAGGGACAGACAAACACTGAAGCTTTCTTT

D: TRBD1
size: -
J: TRBJ1-2
V: TRBV5-6
CDR3: CASRQQGNNYGYTF
DNA: TGTGCCAGCAGACAACAGGGGAATAACTATGGCTACACCTTC

D: -
size: -
J: TRBJ1-4
V: TRBV5-5
CDR3: CASSLNRNEKLFF
DNA: TGTGCCAGCAGCTTGAACAGGAATGAAAAACTGTTTTTT

D: -
size: -
J: TRBJ2-7
V: TRBV20-1
CDR3: CSAEDSYEQYF
DNA: TGCAGTGCAGAAGACAGCTACGAGCAGTACTTC

D: -
size: -
J: TRBJ2-1
V: TRBV18
CDR3: CASSPPTLYNEQFF
DNA: TGTGCCAGCTCACCCCCGACACTCTACAATGAGCAGTTCTTC

D: -
size: -
J: TRBJ1-1
V: TRBV2
CDR3: CASLRFRDGNTEAFF
DNA: TGTGCCTCCCTCCGGTTCCGGGACGGAAACACTGAAGCTTTCTTT

D: -
size: -
J: TRBJ1-5
V: TRBV28
CDR3: CASRPAGGNQPQHF
DNA: TGTGCCAGCAGGCCTGCGGGGGGGAATCAGCCCCAGCATTTT

D: -
size: -
J: TRBJ2-7
V: TRBV7-9
CDR3: CASTQGRGAQYF
DNA: TGTGCCAGCACACAGGGCAGGGGAGCGCAGTACTTC

D: -
size: -
J: TRBJ2-1
V: TRBV7-2
CDR3: CASSLSPASGEQFF
DNA: TGTGCCAGCAGCTTAAGTCCCGCAAGCGGTGAGCAGTTCTTC

D: -
size: -
J: TRBJ1-5
V: TRBV11-2
CDR3: CASSLDGASNQPQHF
DNA: TGTGCCAGCAGCTTAGATGGGGCTAGCAATCAGCCCCAGCATTTT

D: -
size: -
J: TRBJ1-1
V: TRBV5-4
CDR3: CASSQFFLSMNTEAFF
DNA: TGTGCCAGCAGCCAGTTTTTTCTGTCCATGAACACTGAAGCTTTCTTT

D: -
size: -
J: TRBJ1-2
V: TRBV10-3
CDR3: CAISDLSLGGYTF
DNA: TGTGCCATCAGTGATCTCAGCCTCGGGGGCTACACCTTC

D: TRBD2
size: -
J: TRBJ2-1
V: TRBV6-1
CDR3: CASSGPTTGGAHYNEQFF
DNA: TGTGCCAGCAGTGGCCCCACTACCGGGGGGGCCCACTACAATGAGCAGTTCTTC

D: -
size: -
J: TRBJ2-7
V: TRBV18
CDR3: CASSPSIGRAYEQYF
DNA: TGTGCCAGCTCACCGAGTATAGGCAGGGCCTACGAGCAGTACTTC

D: -
size: once
J: TRBJ1-1
V: TRBV7-2
CDR3: CASSLQESTAFF
DNA: TGTGCCAGCAGCTTACAGGAGAGCACCGCTTTCTTT

D: TRBD2
size: -
J: TRBJ2-1
V: TRBV27
CDR3: CASSSRLATYNEQFF
DNA: TGTGCCAGCAGTTCCCGACTAGCCACCTACAATGAGCAGTTCTTC

D: -
size: -
J: TRBJ2-3
V: TRBV2
CDR3: CASRELRGSQDTQYF
DNA: TGTGCCAGCAGAGAACTCAGGGGATCGCAAGATACGCAGTATTTT

D: TRBD1
size: -
J: TRBJ1-1
V: TRBV11-2
CDR3: CASSLPGGTGVFTEAFF
DNA: TGTGCCAGCAGCCTCCCGGGGGGGACAGGGGTTTTCACTGAAGCTTTCTTT

D: -
size: -
J: TRBJ1-2
V: TRBV10-3
CDR3: CAISESGGPYGYTF
DNA: TGTGCCATCAGTGAGTCTGGCGGCCCATATGGCTACACCTTC